These T cell receptor beta chains were read from a single sample in a study of blood T cell repertoires in COVID-19. Using immunoSEQ multiplex PCR, the repertoire was profiled, and TCRdb retains in-frame clones only, with some absent. The table lists fewer than 200,000 clones, about 80% of them singletons, with approximately 9% in the top ten. The sample was peripheral blood. These receptors were obtained from a woman in her forties or fifties with active or convalescent COVID-19. Both conserved end residues are part of each CDR3. A D gene is named only where the DNA matches it firmly. Clone size is not always given. Where it is, it says once, few, many or a class for expanded clones.

j_call v_call d_call clone_size cdr3_nt cdr3_aa
TRBJ2-7 TRBV7-3 TRBD1 once TGTGCCAGCAGCCCAAGAGGACAGGGCGACGAGCAGTACTTC CASSPRGQGDEQYF
TRBJ2-7 TRBV10-3 - many TGTGCCATCAGTGAGTCCGCAGCCTACGAGCAGTACTTC CAISESAAYEQYF
TRBJ1-4 TRBV29-1 TRBD1 - TGCAGCGCCATGATGACAGGGCGTAATGAAAAACTGTTTTTT CSAMMTGRNEKLFF
TRBJ2-7 TRBV30 - - TGTGCCTGGAGTGCGGGGTTCTCCTACGAGCAGTACTTC CAWSAGFSYEQYF
TRBJ2-1 TRBV5-1 TRBD2 few TGCGCCAGCAGCTTGGTCCTTAGCGGGGGGGCCATCGATGAGCAGTTCTTC CASSLVLSGGAIDEQFF
TRBJ2-3 TRBV7-8 - - TGTGCCAGCAGCTTATGGCGGGGAATACAGAGCACAGATACGCAGTATTTT CASSLWRGIQSTDTQYF
TRBJ2-1 TRBV6-4 TRBD2 many TGTGCCAGCAGCGACCTAGCGGGGGGAAGGGATGAGCAGTTCTTC CASSDLAGGRDEQFF
TRBJ2-3 TRBV12-5 TRBD2 once TGTGCTAGTGGTTTGTTACTAGCGGGTAGCACAGATACGCAGTATTTT CASGLLLAGSTDTQYF
TRBJ1-5 TRBV19 - - TGTGCCAGTAGTCCCCGAGGGGACATTAGCAATCAGCCCCAGCATTTT CASSPRGDISNQPQHF
TRBJ1-1 TRBV5-1 - once TGCGCCAGCAGCAGAACAGAAGGATCCATGAACACTGAAGCTTTCTTT CASSRTEGSMNTEAFF
TRBJ2-5 TRBV2 - - TGTGCCAGCAGTGAACGGACTAACCAAGAGACCCAGTACTTC CASSERTNQETQYF
TRBJ2-7 TRBV7-9 - - TGTGCCAGCAGCTTAGGGTCAGGCTACGAGCAGTACTTC CASSLGSGYEQYF
TRBJ1-2 TRBV15 - few TGTGCCACCAGCAGTCTCAGACAGGCCTGGACCTATGGCTACACCTTC CATSSLRQAWTYGYTF
TRBJ1-3 TRBV11-2 TRBD1 - TGTGCCAGCAGCCCGGGACAGTCGGTATTGGACACCATATATTTT CASSPGQSVLDTIYF
TRBJ2-4 TRBV4-1 TRBD2 - TGCGCCAGCAGCCAAGATCTGGGGGGGGTAGCCAAAAACATTCAGTACTTC CASSQDLGGVAKNIQYF
TRBJ1-2 TRBV19 TRBD1 - TGTGCCAGTAAGGTCGACAGGGATGATGGCTACACCTTC CASKVDRDDGYTF
TRBJ1-3 TRBV11-3 TRBD1 - TGTGCCAGCAGCGCGGGACAGGGGGTATCGGGCGGAAACACCATATATTTT CASSAGQGVSGGNTIYF
TRBJ1-4 TRBV30 - - TGTGCCTGGAGTGTACGGCAGGGCGAAAAACTGTTTTTT CAWSVRQGEKLFF